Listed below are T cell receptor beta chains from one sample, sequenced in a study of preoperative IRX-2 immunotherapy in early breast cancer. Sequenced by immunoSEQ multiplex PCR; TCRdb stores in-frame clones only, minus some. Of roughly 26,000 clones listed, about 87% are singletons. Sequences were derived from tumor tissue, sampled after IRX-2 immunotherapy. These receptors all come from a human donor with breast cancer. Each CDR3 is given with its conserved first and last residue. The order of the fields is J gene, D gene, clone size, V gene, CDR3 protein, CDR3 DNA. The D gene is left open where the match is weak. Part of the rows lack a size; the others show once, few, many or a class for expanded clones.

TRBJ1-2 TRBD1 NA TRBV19 CASSPSGTGRFDGYTF TGTGCCAGTTCTCCGTCCGGGACAGGGAGGTTCGATGGCTACACCTTC
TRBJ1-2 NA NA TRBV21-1 CASSTTSRRPYSVNYGYTF TGTGCCAGCAGCACGACAAGCAGAAGACCATACTCCGTAAACTATGGCTACACCTTC
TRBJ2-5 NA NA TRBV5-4 CASSPPGVLRETQYF TGTGCCAGCAGCCCTCCAGGGGTATTACGAGAGACCCAGTACTTC
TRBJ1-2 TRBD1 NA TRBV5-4 CASSMGQADYGYTF TGTGCCAGCAGCATGGGACAGGCCGACTATGGCTACACCTTC
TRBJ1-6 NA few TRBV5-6 CASSLPTSGLHF TGTGCCAGCAGCTTACCCACATCGGGGCTCCACTTT
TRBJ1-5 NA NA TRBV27 CASSLSGSAGAQPQHF TGTGCCAGCAGTTTATCAGGGTCAGCGGGAGCTCAGCCCCAGCATTTT
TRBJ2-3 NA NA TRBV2 CASSRTDTQYF TGTGCCAGCAGTCGTACAGATACGCAGTATTTT
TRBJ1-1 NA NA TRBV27 CASIGVGSTEAFF TGTGCCAGCATTGGCGTAGGGAGTACTGAAGCTTTCTTT
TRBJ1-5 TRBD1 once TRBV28 CASSPIQGRRGNQPQHF TGTGCCAGCAGTCCGATACAGGGGAGAAGGGGCAATCAGCCCCAGCATTTT
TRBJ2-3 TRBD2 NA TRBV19 CASSIGSSGGIRDTQYF TGTGCCAGTAGTATAGGCTCTAGCGGGGGTATACGGGATACGCAGTATTTT
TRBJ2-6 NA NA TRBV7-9 CASSIQSSGANVLTF TGTGCCAGCAGCATACAGAGCTCTGGGGCCAACGTCCTGACTTTC
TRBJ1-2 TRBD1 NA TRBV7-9 CASSSAGQGNGYTF TGTGCCAGCAGCTCCGCCGGACAGGGTAATGGCTACACCTTC
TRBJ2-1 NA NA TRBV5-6 CASSQGRGGRGQFF TGTGCCAGCAGCCAAGGAAGGGGGGGCCGGGGGCAGTTCTTC
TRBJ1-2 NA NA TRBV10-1 CASSDPASGGYTF TGCGCCAGCAGTGACCCGGCCTCGGGGGGCTACACCTTC
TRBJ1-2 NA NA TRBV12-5 CASGLPPRDGYTF TGTGCTAGTGGTTTGCCACCCAGGGATGGCTACACCTTC
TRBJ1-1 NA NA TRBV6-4 CASSRQKNTEAFF TGTGCCAGCAGTCGACAGAAAAACACTGAAGCTTTCTTT
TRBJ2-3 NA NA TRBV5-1 CASSLNGQSTDTQYF TGCGCCAGCAGCTTGAATGGACAGAGCACAGATACGCAGTATTTT
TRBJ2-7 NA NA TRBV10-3 CAISELGLSSYEQYF TGTGCCATCAGTGAGTTAGGACTTAGCTCCTACGAGCAGTACTTC